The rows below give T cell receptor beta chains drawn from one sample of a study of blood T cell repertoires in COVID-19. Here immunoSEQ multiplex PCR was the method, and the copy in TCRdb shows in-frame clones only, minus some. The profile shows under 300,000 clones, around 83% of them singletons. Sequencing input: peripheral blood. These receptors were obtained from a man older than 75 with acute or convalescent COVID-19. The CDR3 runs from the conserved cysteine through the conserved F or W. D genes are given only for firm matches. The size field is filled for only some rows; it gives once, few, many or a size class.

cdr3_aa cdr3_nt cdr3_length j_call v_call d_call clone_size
CASSRGGTADGYTF TGCGCCAGCTCTAGGGGAGGGACGGCAGATGGCTACACCTTC 14 TRBJ1-2 TRBV5-1 - -
CASSFLRARSDTQYF TGTGCCAGCAGCTTTTTGAGGGCGCGGAGTGATACGCAGTATTTT 15 TRBJ2-3 TRBV5-6 - -
CASSPQTGGVGSGANVLTF TGTGCCAGTAGTCCGCAGACAGGGGGCGTCGGATCTGGGGCCAACGTCCTGACTTTC 19 TRBJ2-6 TRBV19 TRBD1 -
CASSRRGALTDTQYF TGTGCCAGCAGTCGGCGGGGGGCCCTCACAGATACGCAGTATTTT 15 TRBJ2-3 TRBV27 TRBD2 -
CASSQDDVRIYGYTF TGTGCCAGCAGCCAAGATGATGTGCGGATCTATGGCTACACCTTC 15 TRBJ1-2 TRBV14 - once
CASSTRQAHVTLHF TGTGCCAGCAGCACCCGACAGGCCCACGTCACCCTCCACTTT 14 TRBJ1-6 TRBV28 - -
CALRTGRGTEAFF TGTGCCTTGCGGACAGGGAGGGGCACTGAAGCTTTCTTT 13 TRBJ1-1 TRBV30 TRBD1 -
CASSLAGGTNEKLFF TGCGCCAGCAGCTTGGCAGGGGGAACTAATGAAAAACTGTTTTTT 15 TRBJ1-4 TRBV5-1 TRBD1 -
CASSPPGLVVEQYF TGTGCCAGCTCACCACCTGGCCTAGTGGTAGAGCAGTACTTC 14 TRBJ2-7 TRBV18 - few
CASSTEETQYF TGCGCCAGCAGCACTGAAGAGACCCAGTACTTC 11 TRBJ2-5 TRBV5-1 - -
CASSSRDRGHEQYF TGCGCCAGCAGCTCCCGGGACAGGGGCCACGAGCAGTACTTC 14 TRBJ2-7 TRBV5-1 TRBD1 -
CAISPRLNQPQHF TGTGCCATCAGCCCGCGACTAAATCAGCCCCAGCATTTT 13 TRBJ1-5 TRBV10-3 - -
CASSPTGTSYRETQYF TGTGCCAGCAGCCCGACCGGGACTAGCTATAGGGAGACCCAGTACTTC 16 TRBJ2-5 TRBV27 TRBD2 -
CASSYTQGAQPQHF TGTGCCAGCAGTTACACCCAGGGGGCTCAGCCCCAGCATTTT 14 TRBJ1-5 TRBV6-5 TRBD1 few
CASSLVMQETQYF TGTGCTAGCAGCTTAGTTATGCAAGAGACCCAGTACTTC 13 TRBJ2-5 TRBV7-7 - -
CASSPSLGVANTGELFF TGTGCCAGCAGCCCCTCTTTGGGCGTCGCGAACACCGGGGAGCTGTTTTTT 17 TRBJ2-2 TRBV5-4 - -
CATSSSSGRGRLDTQYF TGTGCCACCAGTTCGTCCAGCGGGAGAGGACGGTTGGATACGCAGTATTTT 17 TRBJ2-3 TRBV24-1 TRBD2 -
CASTRSGTGTYEQYF TGTGCCAGCACCAGATCCGGGACAGGGACCTACGAGCAGTACTTC 15 TRBJ2-7 TRBV11-2 TRBD1 once
CASSPTGGGGAEAFF TGTGCCAGCAGCCCCACAGGGGGCGGGGGCGCTGAAGCTTTCTTT 15 TRBJ1-1 TRBV11-2 TRBD1 -
CAWTALAGGPGEQYF TGTGCCTGGACCGCACTAGCGGGAGGGCCTGGGGAGCAGTACTTC 15 TRBJ2-7 TRBV30 TRBD2 -
CASSTGRGRVIQYF TGTGCCAGCAGCACAGGCAGGGGGCGGGTTATTCAGTACTTC 14 TRBJ2-4 TRBV7-2 TRBD1 -
CASTLRTGGYEQYF TGTGCCAGCACTCTTCGGACAGGGGGTTACGAGCAGTACTTC 14 TRBJ2-7 TRBV21-1 - -
CASSVGQGGTGELFF TGTGCCAGCAGCGTAGGACAGGGTGGCACCGGGGAGCTGTTTTTT 15 TRBJ2-2 TRBV9 TRBD1 -
CSVSKGTGTGSTDTQYF TGCAGCGTTTCCAAGGGGACAGGGACTGGGAGCACAGATACGCAGTATTTT 17 TRBJ2-3 TRBV29-1 TRBD1 -
CSVGGQGSFNGYTF TGCAGCGTTGGGGGACAGGGAAGTTTCAACGGCTACACCTTC 14 TRBJ1-2 TRBV29-1 TRBD1 -
CASSLDGVKLFF TGTGCCAGCAGCTTGGACGGTGTAAAACTGTTTTTT 12 TRBJ1-4 TRBV5-4 - -
CASSHRGQSSYNSPLHF TGTGCCAGCAGCCATCGGGGACAGAGCTCCTATAATTCACCCCTCCACTTT 17 TRBJ1-6 TRBV5-4 TRBD1 once
CAISGTGGFNEQFF TGTGCCATCTCCGGGACAGGGGGCTTCAATGAGCAGTTCTTC 14 TRBJ2-1 TRBV28 TRBD1 -
CASSLVPGYSPLHF TGTGCCAGCAGCCTGGTGCCGGGGTATTCACCCCTCCACTTT 14 TRBJ1-6 TRBV27 - -
CASSSFRTSGSGDYEQYF TGTGCCAGCAGCTCCTTTCGGACTAGCGGGAGTGGGGACTACGAGCAGTACTTC 18 TRBJ2-7 TRBV7-9 TRBD2 -
CASSLRLPGQGANEQYF TGTGCCAGCAGCTTAAGACTCCCGGGACAGGGGGCAAACGAGCAGTACTTC 17 TRBJ2-7 TRBV11-2 TRBD1 -
CASSLGDSPSRDTQYF TGCGCCAGCAGCTTGGGGGACAGCCCGTCCCGCGATACGCAGTATTTT 16 TRBJ2-3 TRBV5-1 TRBD1 -
CASSTGPPYGYTF TGTGCCAGCAGTACCGGTCCCCCCTATGGCTACACCTTC 13 TRBJ1-2 TRBV6-5 - -
CASSYGTGIWNEQFF TGTGCCAGCAGTTACGGGACAGGGATATGGAATGAGCAGTTCTTC 15 TRBJ2-1 TRBV6-5 TRBD1 few
CASERTDLLNTEAFF TGTGCCAGCGAGCGGACAGACCTTTTGAACACTGAAGCTTTCTTT 15 TRBJ1-1 TRBV19 - -
CASSQQLGRADTQYF TGTGCCAGCAGCCAACAGTTGGGGAGGGCAGATACGCAGTATTTT 15 TRBJ2-3 TRBV14 TRBD2 -
CASSLRGDTEAFF TGTGCCAGCAGCTTACGGGGTGACACTGAAGCTTTCTTT 13 TRBJ1-1 TRBV7-9 - -
CASRGDRLYEQYF TGTGCCAGTAGGGGGGACAGACTCTACGAGCAGTACTTC 13 TRBJ2-7 TRBV6-5 - -
CASSLERLAATDTQYF TGTGCCAGCAGCTTAGAGAGACTAGCGGCCACAGATACGCAGTATTTT 16 TRBJ2-3 TRBV11-2 TRBD2 -
CASSLGRDKNIQYF TGTGCCAGCAGCTTGGGGCGGGACAAAAACATTCAGTACTTC 14 TRBJ2-4 TRBV13 - -
CATSDPLPVSGGADTQYF TGTGCCACCAGTGACCCTCTCCCGGTTAGCGGGGGGGCAGATACGCAGTATTTT 18 TRBJ2-3 TRBV24-1 TRBD2 -
CASSARQGVKEGANVLTF TGTGCCAGCAGCGCTCGACAGGGGGTTAAGGAAGGGGCCAACGTCCTGACTTTC 18 TRBJ2-6 TRBV9 TRBD1 -
CASRPLWQINQPQHF TGTGCCAGCAGACCCCTTTGGCAGATCAATCAGCCCCAGCATTTT 15 TRBJ1-5 TRBV27 - -
CASSPGFRETQYF TGTGCCAGCAGCCCGGGGTTCCGGGAGACCCAGTACTTC 13 TRBJ2-5 TRBV11-2 - -
CAIRKRGENTDTQYF TGTGCCATCAGGAAGCGGGGGGAAAACACAGATACGCAGTATTTT 15 TRBJ2-3 TRBV10-3 TRBD2 -